The entry that follows covers one TCR beta chain sequence. Its antigen is unknown. No base quality values were provided; no much bigger clone lies one nucleotide off. The entry originates in a study of human T cells and chemical hapten exposure (TCRdb year 2021). Looking at the study overall: For sensitization, 2% DPC in acetone was applied to a 2 cm by 2 cm area of upper inner arm skin. Patch testing was performed on the upper back with Finn chambers containing 0.01% DPC, and the patch tests were scored after 6 days according to International Contact Dermatitis Research Group standards. Blood samples were taken from patients before sensitization (week 0) and then at 2, 6 and about 24 weeks after DPC sensitization. Libraries were pooled for sequencing, and per-sample TCR yields varied mainly because of small differences in library volumes within the pool. Weekly therapeutic DPC doses were additionally applied to the scalp of patients throughout the roughly 23-week study period. Peripheral blood TCR repertoire changes were tracked in vivo in alopecia patients during primary and secondary sensitization to the hapten diphenylcyclopropenone (DPC). Twenty-nine alopecia patients provided blood for TCR sequencing at one to four time points (pre-sensitization, 2, 6 and 24 weeks). The patient cohort, mostly female, included alopecia areata with under or over 50% scalp involvement, alopecia totalis and alopecia universalis. Overall study results and their limits: Patch test score was positively correlated with the number of PT1 expanded TCRs, with significance at thresholds 8, 16 and 32 but not at 4. The number of TCRs above 1 in 1000 frequency did not change with DPC sensitization; there was no evidence of global repertoire structure alterations. Compared with pre-sensitization or healthy control sets, expanded TCRs formed significantly more large CDR3 similarity clusters, which is consistent with antigen-driven responses. Because every patient had alopecia, a presumed autoimmune disease, the patients' immune response might differ from that of healthy individuals. After repeated subsampling, changes were observed in the strength of the expansion versus patch-test correlation and in the threshold at which the correlation became significant.

The time point label, read with the paper, signifies: patch test 1, 2 weeks after DPC sensitization. The sample's treatment or condition label, decoded: therapeutic diphenylcyclopropenone sensitization with weekly scalp DPC. At each patch-test visit, blood was drawn before the patch test was applied. Eligible patients were aged 18 to 70, diagnosed with alopecia, deemed suitable for DPC therapy, and excluded if pregnant. Total RNA was isolated from unfractionated whole blood collected in Tempus Blood RNA tubes. Here V drops 4 bases and J drops 15 bases, and the junction holds 6 bases not matched to any gene. Looking up the germline V gene yields CDR1 LGHNA and CDR2 YNFKEQ. CDR3 length: 12 amino acids, cysteine to phenylalanine. Left in the record is the CDR3 DNA by itself, 36 bases read in frame from the first base. The method behind the library was RACE. TCRdb lists the instrument as NextSeq 500. During library preparation, unique molecular identifiers were attached to individual cDNA molecules so that TCRs could be counted in a quantitative, reproducible way. Each blood RNA sample was used to sequence both TCR alpha and TCR beta chains. On the authors' methods: Samples had a median of about 96,000 TCRs, with a range from 23,224 to 690,600. The Decombinator software suite was used to annotate V, J and CDR3 in the TCR reads. For the PS versus PT1 abundance plots, all samples were subsampled to the same number of TCRs (28,000). Expanded TCRs were defined as absent before sensitization and observed at least eight times at the 2-week time point. Starting from the raw public reads, TCRdb applied fastp trimming at Q25, assembled clones with MiXCR and retained in-frame beta chains. Duplicate CDR3 protein sequences are folded into a single record with the most common DNA and genes. TCRdb, rather than the study authors, made the V and J calls. Recorded for this sample are about 74,000 distinct CDR3 sequences; around a third of them occurred a single time. About 10% of the sample is held by the ten biggest clonotypes.

The receptor chain draws on TRBV4-2 and TRBJ2-1, and 10 junctional nucleotides match TRBD1. The sequencing here drew on whole blood, taken in connection with sensitization to the hapten diphenylcyclopropenone (DPC). The source of this sequence is a man in his forties or fifties with alopecia areata. Some clones in this sample may be carry-over from other donors' samples. The CDR3 protein: CASSPDRGNRFF. The sequenced DNA is TGTGCCAGCAGCCCGGACAGGGGGAACCGGTTCTTC.